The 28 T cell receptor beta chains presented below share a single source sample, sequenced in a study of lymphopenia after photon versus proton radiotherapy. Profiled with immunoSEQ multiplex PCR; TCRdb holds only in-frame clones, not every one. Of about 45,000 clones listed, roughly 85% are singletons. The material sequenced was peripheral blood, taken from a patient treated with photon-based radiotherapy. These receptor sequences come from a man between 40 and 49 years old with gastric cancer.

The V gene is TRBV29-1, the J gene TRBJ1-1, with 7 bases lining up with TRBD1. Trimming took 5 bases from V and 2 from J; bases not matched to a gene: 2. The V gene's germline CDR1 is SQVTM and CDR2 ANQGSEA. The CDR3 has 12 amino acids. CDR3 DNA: TGCAGCGTTCAGGGGGTAAACACTGAAGCTTTCTTT. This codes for CSVQGVNTEAFF. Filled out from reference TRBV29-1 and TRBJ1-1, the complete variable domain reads SAVISQKPSRDICQRGTSLTIQCQVDSQVTMMFWYRQQPGQSLTLIATANQGSEATYESGFVIDKFPISRPNLTFSTLTVSNMSPEDSSIYLCSVQGVNTEAFFGQGTRLTVV.

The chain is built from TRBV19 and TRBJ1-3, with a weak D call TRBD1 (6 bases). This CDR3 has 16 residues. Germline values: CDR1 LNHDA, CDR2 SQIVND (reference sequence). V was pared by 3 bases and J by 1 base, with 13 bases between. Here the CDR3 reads CASSMGQVTSGNTIYF. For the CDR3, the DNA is TGTGCCAGTAGTATGGGACAAGTCACTTCTGGAAACACCATATATTTT.

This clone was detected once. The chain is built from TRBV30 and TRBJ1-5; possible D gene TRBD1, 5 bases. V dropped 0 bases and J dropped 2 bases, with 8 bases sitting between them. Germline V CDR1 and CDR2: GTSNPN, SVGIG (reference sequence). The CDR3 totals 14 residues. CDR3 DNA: TGTGCCTGGAGTGTGGGGGTCGGCAATCAGCCCCAGCATTTT. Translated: CAWSVGVGNQPQHF.

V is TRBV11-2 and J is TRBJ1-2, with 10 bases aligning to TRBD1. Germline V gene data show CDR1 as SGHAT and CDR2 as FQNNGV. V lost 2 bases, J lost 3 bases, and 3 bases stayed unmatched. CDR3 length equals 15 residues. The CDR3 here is CASSLWTGGYYGYTF. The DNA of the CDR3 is TGTGCCAGCAGCTTATGGACAGGGGGTTACTATGGCTACACCTTC.

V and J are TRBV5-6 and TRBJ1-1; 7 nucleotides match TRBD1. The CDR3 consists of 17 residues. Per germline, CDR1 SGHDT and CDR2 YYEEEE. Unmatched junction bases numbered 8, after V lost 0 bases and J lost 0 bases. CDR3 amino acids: CASSLVWDRRMNTEAFF. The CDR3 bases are TGTGCCAGCAGCTTGGTATGGGACAGACGGATGAACACTGAAGCTTTCTTT.

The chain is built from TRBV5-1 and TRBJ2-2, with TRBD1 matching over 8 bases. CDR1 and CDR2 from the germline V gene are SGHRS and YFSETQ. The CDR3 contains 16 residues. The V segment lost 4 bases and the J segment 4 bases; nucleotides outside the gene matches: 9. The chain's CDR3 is CASSANPGQATGELFF. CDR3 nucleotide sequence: TGCGCCAGCAGCGCAAACCCGGGACAGGCCACCGGGGAGCTGTTTTTT.

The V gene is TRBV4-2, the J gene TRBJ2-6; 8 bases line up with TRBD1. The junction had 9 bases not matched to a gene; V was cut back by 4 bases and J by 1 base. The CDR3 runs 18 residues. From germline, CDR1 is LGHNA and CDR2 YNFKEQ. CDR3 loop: CASSPRDRSQSGANVLTF. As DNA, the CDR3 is TGTGCCAGCAGCCCCCGGGACAGGTCCCAATCTGGGGCCAACGTCCTGACTTTC.

The CDR3: CASSPFSETYGYTF. CDR3 DNA sequence: TGTGCCAGCAGCCCCTTCAGTGAGACTTATGGCTACACCTTC. The rearrangement uses TRBV5-4 and TRBJ1-2, with unresolved D. CDR1 and CDR2 from the germline V gene are SGHNT and YYREEE (reference sequence). The CDR3 covers 14 residues. V was pared by 4 bases and J by 5 bases, with 15 bases between. Full variable domain (missing parts from reference TRBV5-4 and TRBJ1-2): ETGVTQSPTHLIKTRGQQVTLRCSSQSGHNTVSWYQQALGQGPQFIFQYYREEENGRGNFPPRFSGLQFPNYSSELNVNALELDDSALYLCASSPFSETYGYTFGSGTRLTVV.

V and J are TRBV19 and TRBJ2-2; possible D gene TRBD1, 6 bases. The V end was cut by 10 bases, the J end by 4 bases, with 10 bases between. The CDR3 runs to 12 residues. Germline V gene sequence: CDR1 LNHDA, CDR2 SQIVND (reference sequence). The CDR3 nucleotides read TGTGCCACCCACAGGGCCACCGGGGAGCTGTTTTTT. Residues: CATHRATGELFF.

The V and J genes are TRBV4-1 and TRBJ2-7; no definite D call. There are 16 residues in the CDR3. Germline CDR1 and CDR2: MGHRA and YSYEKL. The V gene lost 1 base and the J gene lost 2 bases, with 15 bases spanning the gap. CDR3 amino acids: CASSQGAVKGTYEQYF. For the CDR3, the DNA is TGCGCCAGCAGCCAAGGGGCGGTCAAAGGGACCTACGAGCAGTACTTC.

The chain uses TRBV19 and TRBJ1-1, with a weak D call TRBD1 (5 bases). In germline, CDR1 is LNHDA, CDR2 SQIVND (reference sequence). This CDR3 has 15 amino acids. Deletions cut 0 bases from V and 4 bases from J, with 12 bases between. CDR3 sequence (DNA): TGTGCCAGTAGTATAGATGTTGGGGCGGGCACTGAAGCTTTCTTT. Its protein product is CASSIDVGAGTEAFF.

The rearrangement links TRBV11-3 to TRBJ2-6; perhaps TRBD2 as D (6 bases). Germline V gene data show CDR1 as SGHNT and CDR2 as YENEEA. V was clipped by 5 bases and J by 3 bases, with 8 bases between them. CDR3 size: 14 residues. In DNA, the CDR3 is TGTGCCAGCAGCCGGGGAGGTGGGGCCAACGTCCTGACTTTC. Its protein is CASSRGGGANVLTF. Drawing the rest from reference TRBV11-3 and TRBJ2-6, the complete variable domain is EAGVVQSPRYKIIEKKQPVAFWCNPISGHNTLYWYLQNLGQGPELLIRYENEEAVDDSQLPKDRFSAERLKGVDSTLKIQPAELGDSAVYLCASSRGGGANVLTFGAGSRLTVL.

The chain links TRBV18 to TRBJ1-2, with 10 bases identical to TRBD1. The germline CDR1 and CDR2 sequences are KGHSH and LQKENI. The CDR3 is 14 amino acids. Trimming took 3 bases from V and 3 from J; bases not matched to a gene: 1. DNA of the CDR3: TGTGCCAGCTCACCGGGACAGGGGTACTATGGCTACACCTTC. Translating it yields CASSPGQGYYGYTF.

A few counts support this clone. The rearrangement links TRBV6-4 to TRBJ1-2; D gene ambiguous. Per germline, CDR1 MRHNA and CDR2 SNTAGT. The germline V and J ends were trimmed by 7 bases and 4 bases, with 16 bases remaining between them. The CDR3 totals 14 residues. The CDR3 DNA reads TGTGCCAGCACCCCAGAATCAGGATCCTATGGCTACACCTTC. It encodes CASTPESGSYGYTF.

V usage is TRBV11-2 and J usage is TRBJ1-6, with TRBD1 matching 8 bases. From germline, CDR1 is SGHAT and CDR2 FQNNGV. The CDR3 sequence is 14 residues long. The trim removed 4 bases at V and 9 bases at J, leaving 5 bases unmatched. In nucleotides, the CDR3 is TGTGCCAGCAGCTCTACAGGGGGGATTTCACCCCTCCACTTT. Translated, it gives CASSSTGGISPLHF.

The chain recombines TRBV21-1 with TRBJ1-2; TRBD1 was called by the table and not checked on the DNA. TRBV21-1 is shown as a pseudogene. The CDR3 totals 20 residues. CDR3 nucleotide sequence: TGTGCCAGCAGCCAAGTCCTGGTAAGAACAGGAATACCATCTAACTATGGCTACACCTTC. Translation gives CASSQVLVRTGIPSNYGYTF.

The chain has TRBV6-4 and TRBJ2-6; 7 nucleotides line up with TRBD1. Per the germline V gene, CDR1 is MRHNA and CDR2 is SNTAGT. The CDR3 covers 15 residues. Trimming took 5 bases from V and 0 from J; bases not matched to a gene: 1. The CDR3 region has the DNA TGTGCCAGCAGTCGGGACAGCTCTGGGGCCAACGTCCTGACTTTC. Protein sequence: CASSRDSSGANVLTF.

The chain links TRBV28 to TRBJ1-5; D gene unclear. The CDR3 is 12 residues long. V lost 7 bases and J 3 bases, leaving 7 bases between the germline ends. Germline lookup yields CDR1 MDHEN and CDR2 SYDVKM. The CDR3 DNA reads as TGTGCCAGCATATCCCTCAATCAGCCCCAGCATTTT. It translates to CASISLNQPQHF. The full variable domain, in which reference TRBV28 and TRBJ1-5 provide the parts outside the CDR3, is DVKVTQSSRYLVKRTGEKVFLECVQDMDHENMFWYRQDPGLGLRLIYFSYDVKMKEKGDIPEGYSVSREKKERFSLILESASTNQTSMYLCASISLNQPQHFGDGTRLSIL.

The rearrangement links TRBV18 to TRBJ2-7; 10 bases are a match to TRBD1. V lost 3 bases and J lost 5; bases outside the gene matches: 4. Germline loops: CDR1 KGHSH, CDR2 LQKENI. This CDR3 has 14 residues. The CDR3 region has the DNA TGTGCCAGCTCACCGGGGACAGGGGAGGACGAGCAGTACTTC. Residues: CASSPGTGEDEQYF. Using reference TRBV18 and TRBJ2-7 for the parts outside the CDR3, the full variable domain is NAGVMQNPRHLVRRRGQEARLRCSPMKGHSHVYWYRQLPEEGLKFMVYLQKENIIDESGMPKERFSAEFPKEGPSILRIQQVVRGDSAAYFCASSPGTGEDEQYFGPGTRLTVT.

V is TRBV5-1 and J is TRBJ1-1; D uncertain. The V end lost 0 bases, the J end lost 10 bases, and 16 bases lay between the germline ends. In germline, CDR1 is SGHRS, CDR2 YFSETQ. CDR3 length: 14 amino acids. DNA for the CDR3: TGCGCCAGCAGCTTGGTTTCTCTTCCTGGCCTAGCTTTCTTT. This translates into CASSLVSLPGLAFF.

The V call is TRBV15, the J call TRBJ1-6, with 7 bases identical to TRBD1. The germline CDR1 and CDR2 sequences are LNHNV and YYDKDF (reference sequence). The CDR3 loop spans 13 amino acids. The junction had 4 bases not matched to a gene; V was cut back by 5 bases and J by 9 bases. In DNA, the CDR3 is TGTGCCACCAGCGTGGGACAGATTTCACCCCTCCACTTT. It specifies CATSVGQISPLHF.

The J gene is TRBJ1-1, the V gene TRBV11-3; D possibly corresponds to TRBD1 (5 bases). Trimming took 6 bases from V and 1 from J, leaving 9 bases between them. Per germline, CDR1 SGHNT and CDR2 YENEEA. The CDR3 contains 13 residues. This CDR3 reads CASSRDQNTEAFF. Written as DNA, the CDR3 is TGTGCCAGCAGTAGGGACCAGAACACTGAAGCTTTCTTT.

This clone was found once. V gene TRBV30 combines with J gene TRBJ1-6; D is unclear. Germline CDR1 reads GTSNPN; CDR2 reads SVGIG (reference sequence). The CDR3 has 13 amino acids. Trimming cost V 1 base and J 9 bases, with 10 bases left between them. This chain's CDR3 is CAWSGQAGSPLHF. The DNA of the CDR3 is TGTGCCTGGAGTGGTCAGGCCGGTTCACCCCTCCACTTT.

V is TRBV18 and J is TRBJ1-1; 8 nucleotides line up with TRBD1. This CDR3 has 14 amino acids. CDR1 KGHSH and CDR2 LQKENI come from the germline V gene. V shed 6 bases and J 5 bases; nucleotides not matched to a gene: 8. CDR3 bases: TGTGCCAGCTCCCCCGGACAGGGAGAGACTGAAGCTTTCTTT. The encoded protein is CASSPGQGETEAFF.

CDR3 sequence (DNA): TGTGCCAGCAGCTTATTGAGGGGCGGGGATCAGCCCCAGCATTTT. It specifies CASSLLRGGDQPQHF. The rearrangement links TRBV7-6 to TRBJ1-5, with a tentative D call TRBD1 (5 bases). The CDR3 extends over 15 amino acids. Trimming removed 2 bases from V and 5 bases from J, with 13 bases in between. Germline V gene lookup returns CDR1 SGHVS and CDR2 FNYEAQ.

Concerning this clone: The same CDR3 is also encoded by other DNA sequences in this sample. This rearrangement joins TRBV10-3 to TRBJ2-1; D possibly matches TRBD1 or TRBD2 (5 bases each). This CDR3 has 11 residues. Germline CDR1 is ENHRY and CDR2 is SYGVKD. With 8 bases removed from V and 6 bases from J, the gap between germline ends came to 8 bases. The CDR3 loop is CAIGGGNEQFF. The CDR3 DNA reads TGTGCCATCGGTGGGGGCAATGAGCAGTTCTTC.

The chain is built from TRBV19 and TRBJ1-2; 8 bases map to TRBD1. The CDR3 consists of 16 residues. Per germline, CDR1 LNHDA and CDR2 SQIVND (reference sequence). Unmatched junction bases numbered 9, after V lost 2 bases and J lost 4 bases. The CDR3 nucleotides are TGTGCCAGTAGTATACTTGGGCAGGGGGCCGGCTATGGCTACACCTTC. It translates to CASSILGQGAGYGYTF.

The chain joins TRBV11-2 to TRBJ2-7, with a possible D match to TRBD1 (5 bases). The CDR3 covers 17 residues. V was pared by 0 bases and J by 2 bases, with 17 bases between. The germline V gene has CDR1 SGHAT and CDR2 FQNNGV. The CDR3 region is CASSLDGAGFGAYEQYF. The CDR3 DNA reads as TGTGCCAGCAGCTTAGATGGGGCCGGGTTCGGAGCCTACGAGCAGTACTTC.